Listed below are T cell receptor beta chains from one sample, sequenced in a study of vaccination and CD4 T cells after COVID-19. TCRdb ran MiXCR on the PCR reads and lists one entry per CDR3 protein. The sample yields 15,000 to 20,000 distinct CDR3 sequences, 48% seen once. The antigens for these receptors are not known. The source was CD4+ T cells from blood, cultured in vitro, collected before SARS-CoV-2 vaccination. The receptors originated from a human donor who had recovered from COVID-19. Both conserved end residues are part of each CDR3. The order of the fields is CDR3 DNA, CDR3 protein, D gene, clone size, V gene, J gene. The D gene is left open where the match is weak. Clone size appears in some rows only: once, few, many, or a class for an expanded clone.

TGTGCCACCAGTCAAGGGAGTGGGGAGACCCAGTACTTC	CATSQGSGETQYF	-	-	TRBV15	TRBJ2-5
TGTGCCAGCAGCTTAAGACAGGGGCTCTACGAGCAGTACTTC	CASSLRQGLYEQYF	TRBD1	-	TRBV7-2	TRBJ2-7
TGCAGTGCTAGAGATCATGGGAAGGGAATCGGGGAGCTGTTTTTT	CSARDHGKGIGELFF	-	-	TRBV20-1	TRBJ2-2
-	CASILGQGLNTEAFF	-	medium-sized	TRBV6-1	TRBJ1-1
TGTGCCACCAGCAGAGGAACAGGCAGCACAGATACGCAGTATTTT	CATSRGTGSTDTQYF	-	medium-sized	TRBV15	TRBJ2-3
TGTGCCAGCAGCCCCGAGAGGAACACCTGGACAGGTGAAGCTTTCTTT	CASSPERNTWTGEAFF	TRBD1	-	TRBV7-3	TRBJ1-1
TGTGCCAGCAGCTCCGTCCGGGACAGTGGGACCGGAAACACCATATATTTT	CASSSVRDSGTGNTIYF	TRBD1	medium-sized	TRBV11-3	TRBJ1-3
TGTGCCAGCAGCTTGGTTAGGGATTATGGCTACACCTTC	CASSLVRDYGYTF	-	-	TRBV5-4	TRBJ1-2
TGCAGTGCTCAAATCCCGCCCGCAGTAGCGGGCAATCAGCCCCAGCATTTT	CSAQIPPAVAGNQPQHF	-	few	TRBV20-1	TRBJ1-5
TGTGCCACCAGTGATCCCCTCGGGCTAGCTACAGATACGCAGTATTTT	CATSDPLGLATDTQYF	-	-	TRBV24-1	TRBJ2-3
TGTGCCTGGAGTGAGGTGGGGCGCGGCTACACCTTC	CAWSEVGRGYTF	-	-	TRBV30	TRBJ1-2
TGTGCCAGCAGCTTAAGGCGAAGAGGTTTACCCGGGGAGCTGTTTTTT	CASSLRRRGLPGELFF	-	few	TRBV7-2	TRBJ2-2